The T cell receptor beta chain described here comes from a study of OX40 agonist ivuxolimab in advanced cancers. Study-wide context: Ivuxolimab is an agonistic anti-OX40 (CD134) antibody, and patients were treated with it. Findings and caveats of the study: Those patients achieving a partial response at 0.1-3.0 mg/kg showed among the lowest clonal expansion.

CDR1 and CDR2 from the germline V gene are MNHEY and SMNVEV (reference sequence). The V and J ends lost 5 bases and 0 bases, in that order; junction bases with no gene match: 7. The CDR3 spans 16 residues. Produced via immunoSEQ multiplex PCR; TCRdb's table is partial and in-frame only. The sample includes tens of thousands of clones, roughly 86% seen only once; the top ten take 2% to 3%. Blood samples were obtained at baseline, cycle 4 day 1, and cycle 7 day 1. With respect to this clone: Its antigen is not identified.

The sequence came from an adult with an advanced solid tumor such as melanoma, head and neck, liver or kidney cancer. Sequenced here: CD4+ or CD8+ T cells sorted from blood, sampled in a trial of the OX40 agonist ivuxolimab. The rearrangement uses TRBV27 and TRBJ1-2; 9 bases fit TRBD1. CDR3 region: CASSGPGQGANYGYTF. DNA for the CDR3: TGTGCCAGCAGTGGGCCGGGACAGGGAGCTAACTATGGCTACACCTTC.